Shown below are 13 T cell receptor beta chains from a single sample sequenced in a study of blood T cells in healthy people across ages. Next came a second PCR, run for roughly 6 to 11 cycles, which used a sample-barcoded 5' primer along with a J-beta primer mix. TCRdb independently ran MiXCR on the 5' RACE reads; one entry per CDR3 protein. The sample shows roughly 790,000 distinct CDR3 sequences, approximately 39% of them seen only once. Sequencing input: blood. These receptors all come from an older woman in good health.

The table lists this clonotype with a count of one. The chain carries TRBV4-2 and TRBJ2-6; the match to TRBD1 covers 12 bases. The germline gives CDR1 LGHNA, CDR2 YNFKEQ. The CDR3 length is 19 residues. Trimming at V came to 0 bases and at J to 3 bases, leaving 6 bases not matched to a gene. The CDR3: CASSQDRGTGGYGANVLTF. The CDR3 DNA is TGTGCCAGCAGCCAAGATAGGGGGACAGGGGGCTATGGGGCCAACGTCCTGACTTTC.

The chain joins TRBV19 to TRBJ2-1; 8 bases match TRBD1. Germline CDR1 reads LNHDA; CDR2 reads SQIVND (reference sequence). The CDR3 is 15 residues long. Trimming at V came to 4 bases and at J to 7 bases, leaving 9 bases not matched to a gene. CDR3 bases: TGTGCCAGTAGTAAAGGGACAGGTCAGGGGAATGAGCAGTTCTTC. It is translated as CASSKGTGQGNEQFF. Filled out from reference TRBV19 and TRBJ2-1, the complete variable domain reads DGGITQSPKYLFRKEGQNVTLSCEQNLNHDAMYWYRQDPGQGLRLIYYSQIVNDFQKGDIAEGYSVSREKKESFPLTVTSAQKNPTAFYLCASSKGTGQGNEQFFGPGTRLTVL.

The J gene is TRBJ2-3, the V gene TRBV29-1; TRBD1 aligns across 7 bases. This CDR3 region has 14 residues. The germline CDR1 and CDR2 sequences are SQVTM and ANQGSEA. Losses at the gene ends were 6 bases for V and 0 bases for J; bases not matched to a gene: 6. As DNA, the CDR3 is TGCAGCGTAAGGACAGGATTTAGCACAGATACGCAGTATTTT. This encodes CSVRTGFSTDTQYF.

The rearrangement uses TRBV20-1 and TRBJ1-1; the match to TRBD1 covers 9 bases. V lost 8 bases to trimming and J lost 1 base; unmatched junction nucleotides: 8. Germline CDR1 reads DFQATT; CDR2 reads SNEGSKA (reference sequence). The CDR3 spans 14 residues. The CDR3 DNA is TGCAGTAGTAAACAGGGGGCTGGGAACACTGAAGCTTTCTTT. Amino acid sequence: CSSKQGAGNTEAFF.

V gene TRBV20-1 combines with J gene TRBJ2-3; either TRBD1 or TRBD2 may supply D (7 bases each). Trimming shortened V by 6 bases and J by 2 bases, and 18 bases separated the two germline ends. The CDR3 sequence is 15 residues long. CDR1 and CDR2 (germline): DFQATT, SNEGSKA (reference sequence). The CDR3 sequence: CSALRGGLNTDTQYF. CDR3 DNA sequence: TGCAGTGCCCTCAGGGGGGGGCTAAACACAGATACGCAGTATTTT.

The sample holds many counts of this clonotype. CDR3 in amino acids: CASRTGSGANVLTF. CDR3 nucleotides: TGTGCCAGCAGGACAGGGTCCGGGGCCAACGTCCTGACTTTC. The V and J genes are TRBV28 and TRBJ2-6; 7 positions agree with TRBD1. The germline CDR1 and CDR2 sequences are MDHEN and SYDVKM. J lost 4 bases, V lost 6 bases, and 3 bases had no gene match. The CDR3 has 14 amino acids. The whole variable domain, filled in from reference TRBV28 and TRBJ2-6, reads DVKVTQSSRYLVKRTGEKVFLECVQDMDHENMFWYRQDPGLGLRLIYFSYDVKMKEKGDIPEGYSVSREKKERFSLILESASTNQTSMYLCASRTGSGANVLTFGAGSRLTVL.

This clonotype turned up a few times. This chain's CDR3 is CASSDGVGGRSYNEQFF. The CDR3 bases are TGTGCCAGCAGTGACGGAGTCGGGGGTAGGTCCTACAATGAGCAGTTCTTC. The chain links TRBV25-1 to TRBJ2-1; D possibly corresponds to TRBD2 (6 bases). CDR1 is MGHDK, CDR2 SYGVNS, per germline. The CDR3 has 17 residues. V shed 3 bases and J shed 1 base, with 16 bases lying between them. The variable domain in full, with the rest retrieved from reference TRBV25-1 and TRBJ2-1, is EADIYQTPRYLVIGTGKKITLECSQTMGHDKMYWYQQDPGMELHLIHYSYGVNSTEKGDLSSESTVSRIRTEHFPLTLESARPSHTSQYLCASSDGVGGRSYNEQFFGPGTRLTVL.

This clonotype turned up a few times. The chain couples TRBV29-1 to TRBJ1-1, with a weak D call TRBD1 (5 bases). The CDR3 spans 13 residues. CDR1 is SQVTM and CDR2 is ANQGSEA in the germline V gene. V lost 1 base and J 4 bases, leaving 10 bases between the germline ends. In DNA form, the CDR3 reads TGCAGCGTTGAAGCAGGGTTGGGCACTGAAGCTTTCTTT. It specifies CSVEAGLGTEAFF.

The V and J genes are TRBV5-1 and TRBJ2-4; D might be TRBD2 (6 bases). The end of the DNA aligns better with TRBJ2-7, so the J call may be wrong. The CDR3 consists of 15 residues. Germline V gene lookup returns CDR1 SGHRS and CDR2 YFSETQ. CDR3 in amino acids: CASSLDAGRSYEQYF. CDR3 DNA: TGCGCCAGCAGCTTGGACGCAGGGAGGTCCTACGAGCAGTACTTC.

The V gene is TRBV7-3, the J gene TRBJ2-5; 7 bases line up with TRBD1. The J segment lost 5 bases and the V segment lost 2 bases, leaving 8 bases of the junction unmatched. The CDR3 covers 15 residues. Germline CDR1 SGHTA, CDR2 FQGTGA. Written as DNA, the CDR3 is TGTGCCAGCAGCTTATCCCGGACAGGAGAGGAGACCCAGTACTTC. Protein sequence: CASSLSRTGEETQYF.

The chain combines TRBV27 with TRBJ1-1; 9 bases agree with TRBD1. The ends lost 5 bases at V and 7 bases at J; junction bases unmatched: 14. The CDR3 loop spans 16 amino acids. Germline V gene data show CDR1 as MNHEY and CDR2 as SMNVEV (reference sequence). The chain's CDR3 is CASSAGTGTVVDEAFF. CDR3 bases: TGTGCCAGCAGTGCCGGGACAGGGACGGTAGTGGATGAAGCTTTCTTT.

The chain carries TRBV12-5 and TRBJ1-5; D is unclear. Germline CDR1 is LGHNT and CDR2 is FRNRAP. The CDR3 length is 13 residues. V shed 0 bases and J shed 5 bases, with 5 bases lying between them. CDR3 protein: CASGLVRDQPQHF. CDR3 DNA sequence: TGTGCTAGTGGTTTGGTACGGGATCAGCCCCAGCATTTT. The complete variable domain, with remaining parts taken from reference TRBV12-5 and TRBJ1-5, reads DARVTQTPRHKVTEMGQEVTMRCQPILGHNTVFWYRQTMMQGLELLAYFRNRAPLDDSGMPKDRFSAEMPDATLATLKIQPSEPRDSAVYFCASGLVRDQPQHFGDGTRLSIL.

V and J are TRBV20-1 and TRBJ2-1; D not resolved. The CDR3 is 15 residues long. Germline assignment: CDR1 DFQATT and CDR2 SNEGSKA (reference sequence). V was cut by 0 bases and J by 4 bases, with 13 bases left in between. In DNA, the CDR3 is TGCAGTGCTAGAGATCTAAGCCCCTCATACAATGAGCAGTTCTTC. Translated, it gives CSARDLSPSYNEQFF.